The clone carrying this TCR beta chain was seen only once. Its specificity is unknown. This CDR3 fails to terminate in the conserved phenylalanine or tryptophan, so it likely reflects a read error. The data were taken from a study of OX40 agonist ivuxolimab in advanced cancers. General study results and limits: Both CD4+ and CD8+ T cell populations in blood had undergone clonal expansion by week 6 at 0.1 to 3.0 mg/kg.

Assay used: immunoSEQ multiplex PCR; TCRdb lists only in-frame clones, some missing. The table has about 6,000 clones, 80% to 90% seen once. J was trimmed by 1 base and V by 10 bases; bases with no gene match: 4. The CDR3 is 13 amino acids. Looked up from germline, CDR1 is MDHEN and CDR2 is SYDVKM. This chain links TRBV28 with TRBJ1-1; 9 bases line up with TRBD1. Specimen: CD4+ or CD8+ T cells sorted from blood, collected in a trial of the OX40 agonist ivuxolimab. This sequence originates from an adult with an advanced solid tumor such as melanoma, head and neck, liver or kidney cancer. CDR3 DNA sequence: TGTGCCACTAACAGGGGGCGGAACACTGAAGCTTTCCTT. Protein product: CATNRGRNTEAFL.